This T cell receptor (beta chain) emerged from a study of cytomegalovirus exposure and HLA in healthy donors. In the study overall: Researchers found that approximately 85% of 398 genotyped donors fell within the Caucasian-associated ancestry cluster.

Use of 60 Vbeta and 13 Jbeta primers characterized the PCR. This table comes from immunoSEQ multiplex PCR, and its TCRdb copy is limited to in-frame clones, with some not included. Found here are 97,000 or so clones, approximately 71% of them singletons; the top ten hold 8.5% to 10%. CDR1 is MDHEN, CDR2 SYDVKM, per germline. The CDR3 loop spans 13 amino acids. The sample comprised PBMCs. This TCR was sampled from a male donor in good health and CMV-seropositive. V is TRBV28 and J is TRBJ2-5, with 9 bases aligning to TRBD1. With the DNA end fitting TRBJ2-7 better, the J assignment may be wrong. Written as DNA, the CDR3 is TGTGCCAGCAGGCGACAGGGGGCCTACGAGCAGTACTTC. This translates into CASRRQGAYEQYF.